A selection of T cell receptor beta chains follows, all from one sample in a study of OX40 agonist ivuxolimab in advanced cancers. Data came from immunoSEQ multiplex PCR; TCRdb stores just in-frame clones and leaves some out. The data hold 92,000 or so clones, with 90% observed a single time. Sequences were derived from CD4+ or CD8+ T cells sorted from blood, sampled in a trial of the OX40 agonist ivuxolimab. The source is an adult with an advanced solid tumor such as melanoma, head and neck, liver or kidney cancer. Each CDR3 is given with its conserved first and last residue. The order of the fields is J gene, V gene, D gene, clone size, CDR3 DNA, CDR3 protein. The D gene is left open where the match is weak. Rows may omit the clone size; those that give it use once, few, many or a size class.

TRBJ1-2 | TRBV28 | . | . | TGTGCCAGCAGTTTATACGGCACTAACTATGGCTACACCTTC | CASSLYGTNYGYTF
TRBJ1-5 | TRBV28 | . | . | TGTGCCACACAAGAAGCGGGGGCGAGCAATCAGCCCCAGCATTTT | CATQEAGASNQPQHF
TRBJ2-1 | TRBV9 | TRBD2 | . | TGTGCCAGCAGCGTAGCTAGCAGGACTAGCGGGTACAATGAGCAGTTCTTC | CASSVASRTSGYNEQFF
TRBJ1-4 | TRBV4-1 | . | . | TGCGCCAGCAGCCCTTCGGACGGGGATGAAAAACTGTTTTTT | CASSPSDGDEKLFF
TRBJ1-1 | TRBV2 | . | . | TGTGCCAGCATACTTGAGGGGAACACTGAAGCTTTCTTT | CASILEGNTEAFF
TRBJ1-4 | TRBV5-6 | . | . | TGTGCCAGCAGCTTCTCGGGCCAGCCCTATAATGAAAAACTGTTTTTT | CASSFSGQPYNEKLFF
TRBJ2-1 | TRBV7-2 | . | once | TGTGCCAGCAGCTTAGTCTCCGGCGGGGAGCAGTTCTTC | CASSLVSGGEQFF
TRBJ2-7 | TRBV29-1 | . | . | TGCAGCGTTACAGGACTTTACGAGCAGTACTTC | CSVTGLYEQYF
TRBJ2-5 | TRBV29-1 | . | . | TGCAGCGTCAGGCCCACACCTAAAGAGACCCAGTACTTC | CSVRPTPKETQYF
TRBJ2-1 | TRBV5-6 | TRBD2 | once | TGTGCCAGCAGCTTGGTGCCGGGAGGTTACAATGAGCAGTTCTTC | CASSLVPGGYNEQFF
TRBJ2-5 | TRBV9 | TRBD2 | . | TGTGCCAGCAGCTCTAGCGGGAGGGCTGGGACCCAGTACTTC | CASSSSGRAGTQYF
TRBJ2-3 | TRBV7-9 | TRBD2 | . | TGTGCCAGCAGCCGGGGACTAGCGGGTTCTAGCACAGATACGCAGTATTTT | CASSRGLAGSSTDTQYF
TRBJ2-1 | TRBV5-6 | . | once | TGTGCCAGCAGCCAGACATTTAACAATGAGCAGTTCTTC | CASSQTFNNEQFF
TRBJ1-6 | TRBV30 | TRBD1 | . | TGTGCCTATCAGACAGGGAATCGGAATTCACCCCTCCACTTT | CAYQTGNRNSPLHF
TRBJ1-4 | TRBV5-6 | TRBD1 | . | TGTGCCAGCAGCTTAATGACAGGGGGGAGTGAAAAACTGTTTTTT | CASSLMTGGSEKLFF
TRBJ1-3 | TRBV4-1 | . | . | TGCGCCAGCAGCCAAGACCTCCGGGGCTCTGGAAACACCATATATTTT | CASSQDLRGSGNTIYF
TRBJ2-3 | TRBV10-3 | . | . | TGTGCCATCAGTGAGTCGACCGGGGGTCCAGATACGCAGTATTTT | CAISESTGGPDTQYF
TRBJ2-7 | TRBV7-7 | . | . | TGTGCTAGCAGCCCTGGGGAGGCAGGGGTCTACGAGCAGTACTTC | CASSPGEAGVYEQYF
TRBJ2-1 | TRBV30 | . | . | TGTGCCTGGAGTGTAGTGGGAGTGTCCTACAATGAGCAGTTCTTC | CAWSVVGVSYNEQFF
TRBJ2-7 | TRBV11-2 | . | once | TGTGCCAGCAGCTTAGTGTGGCGGGAAGGTTACGAGCAGTACTTC | CASSLVWREGYEQYF
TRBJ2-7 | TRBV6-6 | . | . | TGTGCCAGCAGTTACTCCCTCGGCGTATCCTACGAGCAGTACTTC | CASSYSLGVSYEQYF
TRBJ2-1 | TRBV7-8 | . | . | TGTGCCAGCAGCTTGGCGGCCCACAATGAGCAGTTCTTC | CASSLAAHNEQFF
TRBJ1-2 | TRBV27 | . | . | TGTGCCAGCAGTTACAGGACTAACTATGGCTACACCTTC | CASSYRTNYGYTF
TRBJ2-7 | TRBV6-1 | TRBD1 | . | TGTGCCAGCAGTGAAAAGGGACAGACTTTCTACGAGCAGTACTTC | CASSEKGQTFYEQYF
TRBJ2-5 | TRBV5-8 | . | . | TGTGCCAGCAGCGCTCGACCGGTGCGGACCCAGTACTTC | CASSARPVRTQYF
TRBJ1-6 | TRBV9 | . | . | TGTGCCAGCAGCGTCGGATCGAGCTCCTATAATTCACCCCTCCACTTT | CASSVGSSSYNSPLHF
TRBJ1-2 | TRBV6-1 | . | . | TGTGCCAGCAGTGAAGCCTGGGGGGCGAGCGGCTACACCTTC | CASSEAWGASGYTF
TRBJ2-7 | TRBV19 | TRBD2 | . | TGTGCCAGTAGTATTATACTAGCGGCTTACGAACCCTACGAGCAGTACTTC | CASSIILAAYEPYEQYF
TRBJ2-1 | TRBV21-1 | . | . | TGTGCCAGCAGCAAAAATCGTGAGAAGCCCAATGAGCAGTTCTTC | CASSKNREKPNEQFF
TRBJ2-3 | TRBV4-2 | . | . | TGTGCCAGCAGCCCGGCGTTCAGGCTAGCGAGCACAGATACGCAGTATTTT | CASSPAFRLASTDTQYF
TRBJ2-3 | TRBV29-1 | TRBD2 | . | TGCAGCGTTGTAGCTAGCGGGGGAGATACGCAGTATTTT | CSVVASGGDTQYF
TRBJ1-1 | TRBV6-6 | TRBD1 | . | TGTGCCAGCAGTCCCCGAGGACAGGACACTGAAGCTTTCTTT | CASSPRGQDTEAFF
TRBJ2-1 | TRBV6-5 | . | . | TGTGCCAGCAGTTACTCGAGGGATTCCTACAATGAGCAGTTCTTC | CASSYSRDSYNEQFF
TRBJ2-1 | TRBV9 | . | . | TGTGCCAGCAGCGTTTACCAGGGCAACAATGAGCAGTTCTTC | CASSVYQGNNEQFF
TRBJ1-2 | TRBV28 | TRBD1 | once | TGTGCCAGCAGTTCCTTAGACAGGGACGGCTACACCTTC | CASSSLDRDGYTF
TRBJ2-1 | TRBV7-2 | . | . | TGTGCCAGCAGTTTAAGCTCCTACAATGAGCAGTTCTTC | CASSLSSYNEQFF
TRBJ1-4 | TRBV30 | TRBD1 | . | TGTGCCTGGAGTGTGGAGACAGGGTCTAATGAAAAACTGTTTTTT | CAWSVETGSNEKLFF
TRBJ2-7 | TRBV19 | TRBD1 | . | TGTGCCAGTAGTATAAGGGGACAGGGGACCGAGCAGTACTTC | CASSIRGQGTEQYF
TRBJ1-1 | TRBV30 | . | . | TGTGCCTGGGGACCTCGGAACACTGAAGCTTTCTTT | CAWGPRNTEAFF
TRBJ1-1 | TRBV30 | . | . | TGTGCCTGGGGGAACGGGTTATATACTGAAGCTTTCTTT | CAWGNGLYTEAFF
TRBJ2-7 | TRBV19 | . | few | TGTGCCAGTAGTATAGGCCCAGCGGCGACCTACGAGCAGTACTTC | CASSIGPAATYEQYF
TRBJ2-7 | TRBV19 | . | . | TGTGCCGGCCCCCCGGACACCTTCTACGAGCAGTACTTC | CAGPPDTFYEQYF
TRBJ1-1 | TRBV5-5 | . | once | TGTGCCAGCAGCCCGGACAGATTGAACACTGAAGCTTTCTTT | CASSPDRLNTEAFF
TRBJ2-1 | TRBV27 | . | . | TGTGCCAGCAGTTCCGGGAGCCTCTCCTACAATGAGCAGTTCTTC | CASSSGSLSYNEQFF
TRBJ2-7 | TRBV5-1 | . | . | TGCGCCAGCAGCTTAGGGCCGACAACCTACGAGCAGTACTTC | CASSLGPTTYEQYF
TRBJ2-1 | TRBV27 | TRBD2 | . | TGTGCCAGCAGTCATCTAGCGGGAGATGAGCAGTTCTTC | CASSHLAGDEQFF
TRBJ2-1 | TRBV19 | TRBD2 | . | TGTGCCAGTAGTATCGCGGCGGGAGTCGGGTACAATGAGCAGTTCTTC | CASSIAAGVGYNEQFF
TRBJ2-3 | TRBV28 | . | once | TGTGCCAGCAGTTTATCCACGAGCTGGGGTGATACGCAGTATTTT | CASSLSTSWGDTQYF
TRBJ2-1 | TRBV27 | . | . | TGTGCCAGCAGTCAGGGGGGCCTATACAATGAGCAGTTCTTC | CASSQGGLYNEQFF
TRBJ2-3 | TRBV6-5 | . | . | TGTGCCAGCAGTTATCCCGGAGATACGCAGTATTTT | CASSYPGDTQYF
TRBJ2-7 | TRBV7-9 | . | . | TGTGCCAGCAGCTTAAGGGGCCGGCACGAGCAGTACTTC | CASSLRGRHEQYF
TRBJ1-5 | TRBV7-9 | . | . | TGTGCCAGCAGCTTACCAAATCAGCCCCAGCATTTT | CASSLPNQPQHF
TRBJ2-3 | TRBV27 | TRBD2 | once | TGTGCCAGTGGTGCGGGAGAGCTTACAGATACGCAGTATTTT | CASGAGELTDTQYF
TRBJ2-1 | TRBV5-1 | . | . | TGCGCCAGCCGCCTGGGAACAACAGGGACGAGGCTTACAGGGAACAATGAGCAGTTCTTC | CASRLGTTGTRLTGNNEQFF